The entry that follows covers one T cell receptor beta chain sequence. Its antigen is unknown. This record comes from a study of CD8+ T cells in alopecia areata. Study-level information: Treated patients were scored for severity by percent of scalp affected.

Treatment of the sample: oral pan-JAK inhibitor, 5-10 mg twice daily. Study-wide findings and caveats: There were also resident alphabeta T cells of normal skin sequenced in scalp samples. A large proportion of expanded lesional clones were detected persisting in scalp and blood during tofacitinib. Administration of tofacitinib significantly diminished scalp clonality and expanded CD8+ clones within the top 100.

The ends were cut back, 0 bases at V and 4 bases at J, with 6 bases in the middle. The germline CDR1 and CDR2 sequences are LGHNA and YSLEER. The CDR3 runs 13 residues. Isolated RNA was reverse transcribed into cDNA used as the sequencing template. The protocol was immunoSEQ multiplex PCR, while the TCRdb copy is restricted to in-frame clones and leaves out a portion. The sample lists 150,000 to 200,000 clones, 60% occurring once. V and J are TRBV4-3 and TRBJ1-2; D is unresolved. This receptor was identified in a human donor with alopecia areata. Sample: CD4+ T cells sorted from blood, taken at week 24, from a patient treated with tofacitinib. In DNA form, the CDR3 reads TGCGCCAGCAGCCAAGAAAAGGGCTATGGCTACACCTTC. Translation: CASSQEKGYGYTF.